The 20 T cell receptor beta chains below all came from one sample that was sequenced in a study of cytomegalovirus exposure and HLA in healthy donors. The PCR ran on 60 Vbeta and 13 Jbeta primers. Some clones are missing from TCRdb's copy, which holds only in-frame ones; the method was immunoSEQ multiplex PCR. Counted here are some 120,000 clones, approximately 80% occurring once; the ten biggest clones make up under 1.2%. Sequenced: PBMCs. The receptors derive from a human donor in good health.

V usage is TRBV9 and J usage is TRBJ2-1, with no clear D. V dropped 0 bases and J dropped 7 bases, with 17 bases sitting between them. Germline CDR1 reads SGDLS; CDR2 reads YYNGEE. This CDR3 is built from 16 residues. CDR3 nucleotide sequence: TGTGCCAGCAGCGTAGGAGTGGGTTTTCAGCGAAATGAGCAGTTCTTC. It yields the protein CASSVGVGFQRNEQFF.

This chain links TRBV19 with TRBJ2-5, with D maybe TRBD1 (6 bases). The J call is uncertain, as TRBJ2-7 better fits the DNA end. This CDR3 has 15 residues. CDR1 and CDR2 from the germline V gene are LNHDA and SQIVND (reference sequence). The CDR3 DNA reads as TGTGCCAGTAGCACCTCGACAGGCTCCTCCTACGAGCAGTACTTC. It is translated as CASSTSTGSSYEQYF.

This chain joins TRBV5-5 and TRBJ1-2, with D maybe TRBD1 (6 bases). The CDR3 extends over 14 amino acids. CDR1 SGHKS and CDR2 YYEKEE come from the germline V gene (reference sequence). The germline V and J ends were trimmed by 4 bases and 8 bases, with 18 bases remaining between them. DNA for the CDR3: TGTGCCAGCAGCGACACCTTGGGGGCTCTCGGCTACACCTTC. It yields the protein CASSDTLGALGYTF.

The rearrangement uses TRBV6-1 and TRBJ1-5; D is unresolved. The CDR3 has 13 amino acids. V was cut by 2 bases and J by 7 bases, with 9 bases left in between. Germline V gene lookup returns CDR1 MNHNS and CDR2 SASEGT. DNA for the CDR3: TGTGCCAGCAGTGAATCCCCGGTCCAGCCCCAGCATTTT. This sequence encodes CASSESPVQPQHF.

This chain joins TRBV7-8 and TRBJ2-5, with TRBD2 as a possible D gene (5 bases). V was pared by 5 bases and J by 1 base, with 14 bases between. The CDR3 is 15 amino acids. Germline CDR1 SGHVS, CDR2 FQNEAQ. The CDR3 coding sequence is TGTGCCAGCAGCCGCCTGGGAGCGGCCCAAGAGACCCAGTACTTC. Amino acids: CASSRLGAAQETQYF.

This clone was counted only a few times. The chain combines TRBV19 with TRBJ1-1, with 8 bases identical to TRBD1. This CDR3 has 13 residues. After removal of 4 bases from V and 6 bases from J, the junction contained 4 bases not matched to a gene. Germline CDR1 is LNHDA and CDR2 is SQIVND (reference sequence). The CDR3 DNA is TGTGCCAGTAGTACTCGGACAGGGCCTGAAGCTTTCTTT. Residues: CASSTRTGPEAFF.

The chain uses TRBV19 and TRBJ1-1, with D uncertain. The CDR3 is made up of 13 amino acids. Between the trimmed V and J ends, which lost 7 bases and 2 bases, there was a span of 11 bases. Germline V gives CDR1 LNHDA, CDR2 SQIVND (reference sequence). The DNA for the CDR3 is TGTGCCAGTACGGAGGATCCAAACACTGAAGCTTTCTTT. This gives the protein CASTEDPNTEAFF.

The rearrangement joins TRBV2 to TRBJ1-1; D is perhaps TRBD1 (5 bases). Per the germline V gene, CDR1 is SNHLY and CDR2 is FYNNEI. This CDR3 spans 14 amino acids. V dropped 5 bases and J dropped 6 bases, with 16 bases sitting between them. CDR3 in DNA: TGTGCCAGCAGTTCGTGGGGGGAATCAGCTGAAGCTTTCTTT. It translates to CASSSWGESAEAFF.

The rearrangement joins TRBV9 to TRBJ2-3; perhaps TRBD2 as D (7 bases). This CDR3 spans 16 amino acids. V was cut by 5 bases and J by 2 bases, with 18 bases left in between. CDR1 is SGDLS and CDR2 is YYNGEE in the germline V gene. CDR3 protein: CASSANIGGDTDTQYF. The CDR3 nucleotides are TGTGCCAGCAGTGCCAATATAGGGGGGGACACAGATACGCAGTATTTT.

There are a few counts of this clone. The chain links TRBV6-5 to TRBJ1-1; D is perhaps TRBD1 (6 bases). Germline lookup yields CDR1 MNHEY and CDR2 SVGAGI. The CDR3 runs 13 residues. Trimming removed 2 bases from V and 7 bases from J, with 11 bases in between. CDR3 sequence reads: CASSYTGQNEAFF. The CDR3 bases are TGTGCCAGCAGTTACACTGGACAGAATGAAGCTTTCTTT.

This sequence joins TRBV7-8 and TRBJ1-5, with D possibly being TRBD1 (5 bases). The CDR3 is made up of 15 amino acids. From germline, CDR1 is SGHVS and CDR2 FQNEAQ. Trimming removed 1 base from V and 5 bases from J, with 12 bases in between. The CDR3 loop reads CASSLEWTRDQPQHF. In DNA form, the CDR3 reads TGTGCCAGCAGCTTAGAATGGACACGAGATCAGCCCCAGCATTTT. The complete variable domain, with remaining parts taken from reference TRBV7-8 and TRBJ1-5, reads GAGVSQSPRYKVAKRGQDVALRCDPISGHVSLFWYQQALGQGPEFLTYFQNEAQLDKSGLPSDRFFAERPEGSVSTLKIQRTQQEDSAVYLCASSLEWTRDQPQHFGDGTRLSIL.

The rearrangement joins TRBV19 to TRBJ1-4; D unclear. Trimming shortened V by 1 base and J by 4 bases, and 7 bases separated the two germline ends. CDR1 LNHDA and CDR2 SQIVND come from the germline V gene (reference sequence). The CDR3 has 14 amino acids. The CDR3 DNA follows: TGTGCCAGTAGTATAGCACAGAGTAATGAAAAACTGTTTTTT. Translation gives CASSIAQSNEKLFF.

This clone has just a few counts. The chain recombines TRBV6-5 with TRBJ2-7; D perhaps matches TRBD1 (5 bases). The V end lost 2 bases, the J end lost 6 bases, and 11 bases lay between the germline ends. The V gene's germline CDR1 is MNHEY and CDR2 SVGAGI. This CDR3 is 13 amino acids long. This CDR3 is CASSYGQIGEQYF. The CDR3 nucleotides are TGTGCCAGCAGTTACGGACAAATTGGCGAGCAGTACTTC.

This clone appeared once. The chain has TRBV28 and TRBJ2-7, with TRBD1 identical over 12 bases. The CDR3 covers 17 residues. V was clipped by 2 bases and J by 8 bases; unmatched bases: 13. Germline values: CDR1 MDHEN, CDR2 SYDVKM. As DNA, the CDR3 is TGTGCCAGCAGTTTACCGGGACAGGGGGCGCTTGGTTACCAGCAGTACTTC. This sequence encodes CASSLPGQGALGYQQYF.

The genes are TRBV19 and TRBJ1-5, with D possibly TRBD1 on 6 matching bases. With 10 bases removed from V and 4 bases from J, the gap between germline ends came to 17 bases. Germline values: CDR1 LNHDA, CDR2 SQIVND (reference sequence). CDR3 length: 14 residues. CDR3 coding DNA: TGTGCCACAGGGGAGGGCTCCCCGAATCAGCCCCAGCATTTT. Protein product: CATGEGSPNQPQHF. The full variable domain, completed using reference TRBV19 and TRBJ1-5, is DGGITQSPKYLFRKEGQNVTLSCEQNLNHDAMYWYRQDPGQGLRLIYYSQIVNDFQKGDIAEGYSVSREKKESFPLTVTSAQKNPTAFYLCATGEGSPNQPQHFGDGTRLSIL.

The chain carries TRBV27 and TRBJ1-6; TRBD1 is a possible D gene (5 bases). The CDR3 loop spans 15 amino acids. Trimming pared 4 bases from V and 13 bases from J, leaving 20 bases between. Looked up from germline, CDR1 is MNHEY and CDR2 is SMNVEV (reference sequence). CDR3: CASSSAFYSGSPLHF. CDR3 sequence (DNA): TGTGCCAGCAGTTCCGCATTTTACTCAGGGTCTCCCCTCCACTTT.

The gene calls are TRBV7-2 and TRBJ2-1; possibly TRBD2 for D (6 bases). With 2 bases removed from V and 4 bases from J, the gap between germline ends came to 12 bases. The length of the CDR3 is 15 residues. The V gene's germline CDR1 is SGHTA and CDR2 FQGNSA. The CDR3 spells CASSLSEGYYNEQFF. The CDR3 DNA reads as TGTGCCAGCAGCTTATCGGAGGGATATTACAATGAGCAGTTCTTC.

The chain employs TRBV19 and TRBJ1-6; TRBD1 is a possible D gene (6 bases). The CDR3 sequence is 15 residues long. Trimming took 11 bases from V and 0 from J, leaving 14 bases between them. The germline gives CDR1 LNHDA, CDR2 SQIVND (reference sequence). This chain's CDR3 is CAGQDSRSYNSPLHF. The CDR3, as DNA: TGTGCCGGCCAGGACAGCCGCTCCTATAATTCACCCCTCCACTTT.

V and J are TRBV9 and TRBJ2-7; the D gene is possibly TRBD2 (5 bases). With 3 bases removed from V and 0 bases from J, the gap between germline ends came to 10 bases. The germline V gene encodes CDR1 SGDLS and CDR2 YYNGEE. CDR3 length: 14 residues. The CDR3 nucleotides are TGTGCCAGCAGCGCAACGGGGTTCTCCTACGAGCAGTACTTC. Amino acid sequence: CASSATGFSYEQYF.

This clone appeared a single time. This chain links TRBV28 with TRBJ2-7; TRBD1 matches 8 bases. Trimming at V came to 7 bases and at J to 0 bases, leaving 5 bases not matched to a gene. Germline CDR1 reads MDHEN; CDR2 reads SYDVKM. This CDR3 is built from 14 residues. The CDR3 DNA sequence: TGTGCCAGCAAGGACAGGGTCAGCTCCTACGAGCAGTACTTC. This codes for CASKDRVSSYEQYF.